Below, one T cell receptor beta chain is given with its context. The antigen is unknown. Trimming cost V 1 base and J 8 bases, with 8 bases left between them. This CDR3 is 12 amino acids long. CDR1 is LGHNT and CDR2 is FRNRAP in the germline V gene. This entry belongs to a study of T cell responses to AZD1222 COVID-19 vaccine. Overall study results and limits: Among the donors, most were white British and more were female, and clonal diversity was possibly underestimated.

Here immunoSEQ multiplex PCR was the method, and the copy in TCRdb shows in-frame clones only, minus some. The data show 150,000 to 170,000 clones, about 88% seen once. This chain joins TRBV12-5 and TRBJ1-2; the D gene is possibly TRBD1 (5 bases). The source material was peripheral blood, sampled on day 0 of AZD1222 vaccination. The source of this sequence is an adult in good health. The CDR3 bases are TGTGCTAGTGGTTTGGCAGGGCAAGGCTACACCTTC. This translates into CASGLAGQGYTF. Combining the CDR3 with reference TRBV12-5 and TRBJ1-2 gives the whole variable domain DARVTQTPRHKVTEMGQEVTMRCQPILGHNTVFWYRQTMMQGLELLAYFRNRAPLDDSGMPKDRFSAEMPDATLATLKIQPSEPRDSAVYFCASGLAGQGYTFGSGTRLTVV.